The present T cell receptor (beta chain) was sequenced within a study of T cell responses to AZD1222 COVID-19 vaccine. Study-wide findings and caveats: Increased Spike-specific TCR breadth and depth were observed after two AZD1222 doses. Unmutated variant regions are reportedly targeted by nearly half of spike-specific TCRs. Most donors were white British and more were female, and clonal diversity was possibly underestimated.

Points on this clone: Its target is not known.

Second-dose intervals near 4 or 12 weeks were combined. This table comes from immunoSEQ multiplex PCR, and its TCRdb copy is limited to in-frame clones, with some not included. The sample shows approximately 150,000 clones, more than 85% of them seen only once. Germline CDR1 MDHEN, CDR2 SYDVKM. The CDR3 is made up of 11 amino acids. Trimming took off 6 bases at V and 9 bases at J, with 9 bases between the two ends. Sequencing was performed on peripheral blood, taken 28 days after the second AZD1222 dose. This chain joins TRBV28 and TRBJ2-1; D not resolved. This receptor was taken from an adult who received the AZD1222 COVID-19 vaccine. CDR3 DNA sequence: TGTGCCAGCAGGTTTTGGGGTGAGCAGTTCTTC. Translating gives CASRFWGEQFF.